This section outlines one T cell receptor beta chain sequence together with its context. CD45RO-negative, CCR7-positively selected cells formed the naive CD8 fraction, excluding terminally differentiated effector memory CD45RA+ cells. Method: immunoSEQ multiplex PCR; TCRdb's copy keeps in-frame clones and lacks some. This sample has around 2,000,000 clones, with about 95% found just once. The data are from a study of shared clonotypes between healthy human individuals. CDR1 is SEHNR, CDR2 FQNEAQ, per germline (reference sequence). Trimming took off 5 bases at V and 5 bases at J, with 21 bases between the two ends. The CDR3 is made up of 16 amino acids.

The source is a man younger than 35 in good health. The genes are TRBV7-9 and TRBJ2-5; D perhaps matches TRBD2 (6 bases). Sample: naive CD8+ T cells sorted from blood. This CDR3 is CASSPWVGGSRETQYF. DNA for the CDR3: TGTGCCAGCAGCCCCTGGGTCGGGGGATCGAGGGAGACCCAGTACTTC.